Below are 17 T cell receptor beta chains sequenced from a single sample in a study of T cell responses to AZD1222 COVID-19 vaccine (dated by TCRdb to the early 2020s). The method was the immunoSEQ multiplex PCR assay. Drawn from immuneACCESS, this table holds only the in-frame rearrangements with V and J called that TCRdb kept. Clones are partly lost; checked studies trace under half to an unresolved V gene and leave the rest unexplained. In all, the sample holds 100,000 or so clones, and around nine tenths of those were seen once. Of the sample, 2.5% to 4% falls within the top ten clones. What the time point label conveys for this sample: baseline before first vaccination. The sequences come from peripheral blood, collected on day 0 of AZD1222 vaccination. These receptors were collected from an adult in good health.

This clone has only a few counts. The chain links TRBV6-2 or TRBV6-3 to TRBJ1-1; weak D call: TRBD1 (5 bases). CDR1 and CDR2 (germline): MNHEY, SVGEGT. Trimming removed 5 bases from V and 0 bases from J, with 13 bases in between. The CDR3 runs to 15 residues. The CDR3 DNA sequence: TGTGCCAGCAGTCCAGGGATAGGTGTGAACACTGAAGCTTTCTTT. Protein sequence: CASSPGIGVNTEAFF.

The V call is TRBV4-3, the J call TRBJ1-2, with D maybe TRBD1 (6 bases). The V gene lost 1 base and the J gene lost 4 bases, with 13 bases spanning the gap. This CDR3 is 15 amino acids long. Germline V lookup: CDR1 LGHNA, CDR2 YSLEER. CDR3 sequence reads: CASSQGGGQFYGYTF. In DNA, the CDR3 is TGCGCCAGCAGCCAAGGCGGTGGACAGTTCTATGGCTACACCTTC.

This clone appeared once. CDR3 region: CASSYSILPRSSKRYF. CDR3 bases: TGTGCCAGCAGTTACTCGATCTTGCCTAGGAGCTCGAAGCGGTACTTC. The rearrangement links TRBV6-2 or TRBV6-3 to TRBJ2-7, with D uncertain. The CDR3 loop spans 16 amino acids. Deletions cut 0 bases from V and 12 bases from J, with 24 bases between. Germline V gene lookup returns CDR1 MNHEY and CDR2 SVGEGT.

The chain combines TRBV3-1 (or the pseudogene TRBV3-2) with TRBJ2-7, with 10 bases aligning to TRBD1. V shed 3 bases, J shed 8 bases, and the junction held 4 bases outside the gene matches. CDR3 length: 13 residues. Germline CDR1 LGHDT, CDR2 YNNKEL (reference sequence). CDR3 coding DNA: TGTGCCAGCAGCCAGGGACAGGGGATGCAGCAGTACTTC. Its translation: CASSQGQGMQQYF.

The chain links TRBV3-1 (or the pseudogene TRBV3-2) to TRBJ1-1; 8 nucleotides match TRBD1. The CDR3 consists of 15 residues. CDR1 is LGHDT, CDR2 YNNKEL, per germline (reference sequence). After removal of 3 bases from V and 0 bases from J, the junction contained 3 bases not matched to a gene. The CDR3 sequence: CASSQGTGVNTEAFF. The CDR3 region has the DNA TGTGCCAGCAGCCAGGGGACAGGCGTGAACACTGAAGCTTTCTTT.

The J gene is TRBJ2-7, the V gene TRBV18, with 7 bases fitting TRBD1. The CDR3 length is 14 residues. Germline V gives CDR1 KGHSH, CDR2 LQKENI. Losses at the gene ends were 3 bases for V and 1 base for J; bases not matched to a gene: 3. The CDR3 bases are TGTGCCAGCTCACCGGGGGACAGATCCTACGAGCAGTACTTC. This sequence encodes CASSPGDRSYEQYF.

The gene calls are TRBV15 and TRBJ1-1; D unclear. There are 15 residues in the CDR3. Trimming removed 5 bases from V and 0 bases from J, with 13 bases in between. The V gene's germline CDR1 is LNHNV and CDR2 YYDKDF (reference sequence). CDR3 sequence (DNA): TGTGCCACCAGCCCCCCGAGGAGGGTGAACACTGAAGCTTTCTTT. The encoded protein is CATSPPRRVNTEAFF. Full variable domain (rest looked up from reference TRBV15 and TRBJ1-1): DAMVIQNPRYQVTQFGKPVTLSCSQTLNHNVMYWYQQKSSQAPKLLFHYYDKDFNNEADTPDNFQSRRPNTSFCFLDIRSPGLGDTAMYLCATSPPRRVNTEAFFGQGTRLTVV.

The genes are TRBV5-1 and TRBJ2-7, with unresolved D. Between the trimmed V and J ends, which lost 5 bases and 0 bases, there was a span of 9 bases. This CDR3 is built from 13 residues. Germline CDR1 is SGHRS and CDR2 is YFSETQ. CDR3 amino acids: CASRKQISYEQYF. DNA of the CDR3: TGCGCCAGCAGAAAGCAGATCTCCTACGAGCAGTACTTC.

The chain combines TRBV7-9 with TRBJ1-6; maybe TRBD1 (5 bases). V lost 5 bases, J lost 10 bases, and 15 bases lay in between. The CDR3 has 14 amino acids. Germline CDR1 and CDR2: SEHNR and FQNEAQ (reference sequence). CDR3 sequence: CASSPVSGQSPLHF. The CDR3 nucleotides are TGTGCCAGCAGCCCGGTATCCGGACAATCACCCCTCCACTTT.

The J gene is TRBJ1-1, the V gene TRBV10-3; the D gene is possibly TRBD1 (5 bases). Germline CDR1 reads ENHRY; CDR2 reads SYGVKD. Trimming cost V 8 bases and J 1 base, with 11 bases left between them. This CDR3 is built from 13 residues. CDR3 bases: TGTGCCATCGGAGGGGTCCCGAACACTGAAGCTTTCTTT. It translates to CAIGGVPNTEAFF.

The rearrangement uses TRBV7-9 and TRBJ1-5, with D perhaps TRBD1 (6 bases). This CDR3 spans 16 amino acids. The germline gives CDR1 SEHNR, CDR2 FQNEAQ (reference sequence). V was shortened by 5 bases and J by 2 bases, with 16 bases between the two germline ends. CDR3 DNA: TGTGCCAGCAGCCTCGGGACACCGAGGGGCAATCAGCCCCAGCATTTT. Protein: CASSLGTPRGNQPQHF.

This clone was found once. V is TRBV5-1 and J is TRBJ2-5, with TRBD2 matching over 10 bases. Losses at the gene ends were 2 bases for V and 1 base for J; bases not matched to a gene: 5. The CDR3 is 16 amino acids. The germline V gene encodes CDR1 SGHRS and CDR2 YFSETQ. The CDR3 region has the DNA TGCGCCAGCAGCTTCGCTAGCGGGGGCCTCCAAGAGACCCAGTACTTC. Its translation: CASSFASGGLQETQYF. Filled out from reference TRBV5-1 and TRBJ2-5, the complete variable domain reads KAGVTQTPRYLIKTRGQQVTLSCSPISGHRSVSWYQQTPGQGLQFLFEYFSETQRNKGNFPGRFSGRQFSNSRSEMNVSTLELGDSALYLCASSFASGGLQETQYFGPGTRLLVL.

The chain combines TRBV7-2 with TRBJ2-2; 7 nucleotides line up with TRBD1. The ends lost 3 bases at V and 1 base at J; junction bases unmatched: 2. This CDR3 spans 15 amino acids. Germline V gene lookup returns CDR1 SGHTA and CDR2 FQGNSA. CDR3 DNA: TGTGCCAGCAGCTTTCAGGGGGTGAACACCGGGGAGCTGTTTTTT. Its protein product is CASSFQGVNTGELFF.

This rearrangement joins TRBV9 to TRBJ1-4, with D perhaps TRBD1 (5 bases). CDR3 length: 16 amino acids. Between the trimmed V and J ends, which lost 4 bases and 8 bases, there was a span of 21 bases. Germline CDR1 is SGDLS and CDR2 is YYNGEE. CDR3 in amino acids: CASSRLDGGRQEKLFF. CDR3 coding DNA: TGTGCCAGCAGCCGTCTGGACGGGGGTCGGCAGGAAAAACTGTTTTTT.

This sequence joins TRBV7-2 and TRBJ1-5; D not resolved. Germline CDR1 and CDR2: SGHTA and FQGNSA. V lost 1 base, J lost 3 bases, and 4 bases lay in between. This CDR3 is 13 amino acids long. This chain's CDR3 is CASSLDPNQPQHF. CDR3 in DNA: TGTGCCAGCAGCTTAGATCCCAATCAGCCCCAGCATTTT.

Here the CDR3 DNA reads TGTGCCAGCAGCCGGATAGAGACCCAGTACTTC. It encodes CASSRIETQYF. The V and J genes are TRBV11-1 and TRBJ2-5; unclear D gene. V was trimmed by 5 bases and J by 4 bases, leaving 5 bases between them. The CDR3 extends over 11 amino acids. Per the germline V gene, CDR1 is SGHAT and CDR2 is FQDESV (reference sequence).

The rearrangement joins TRBV6-2 or TRBV6-3 to TRBJ2-5, with 11 bases lining up with TRBD2. V was pared by 5 bases and J by 5 bases, with 4 bases of the junction left unmatched. From germline, CDR1 is MNHEY and CDR2 SVGEGT. This CDR3 has 14 residues. CDR3 DNA sequence: TGTGCCAGCAGTCGACTAGCGGGGCGGGAGACCCAGTACTTC. Its protein product is CASSRLAGRETQYF.